The T cell receptor (beta chain) described here comes from a study of cytomegalovirus exposure and HLA in healthy donors. Study summary: A preliminary data release comprised roughly 80 million unique TCRs obtained from HLA-typed donors. Membership in the Caucasian-associated ancestry cluster was found for around 81% of roughly 360 genotyped donors. Study-level points and caveats: According to an earlier analysis, most TCR beta V segments yielded productive rearrangements about 87% or about 30% of the time.

The CDR3 has 15 amino acids. V shed 4 bases and J 3 bases; nucleotides not matched to a gene: 7. Germline assignment: CDR1 SGHDT and CDR2 YYEEEE. As concerns this clone: Its antigen remains unidentified.

Primers for the PCR totalled 60 Vbeta and 13 Jbeta. TCRdb's table, derived via immunoSEQ multiplex PCR, lists solely in-frame clones and lacks some. The table for this sample gives roughly 120,000 clones. The chain is built from TRBV5-6 and TRBJ1-5; TRBD1 aligns across 7 bases. The receptor was derived from a man aged 25-45 years in good health and CMV-seronegative. The sequenced sample consisted of PBMCs. In DNA form, the CDR3 reads TGTGCCAGCAGCCGCCGACAGGGATCCAATCAGCCCCAGCATTTT. Amino acid sequence: CASSRRQGSNQPQHF.